Listed here are 21 T cell receptor beta chains from one sample, sequenced in a study of human T cells and chemical hapten exposure. TCRdb re-called the RACE reads through MiXCR, storing one row per CDR3 protein. Of more than 250,000 distinct CDR3 sequences listed, 7.5% to 9% were seen once; the top ten hold 1.2%. Time point noted: pre-sensitization, week 0. Treatment described: therapeutic diphenylcyclopropenone sensitization with weekly scalp DPC. Sequenced here: whole blood, sampled in connection with sensitization to the hapten diphenylcyclopropenone (DPC). Every receptor here comes from a man aged 18 to 30 with alopecia areata. Some clones in this sample may be carry-over from other donors' samples.

The CDR3 DNA follows: TGTGCCAGCAGCTTACAGAGATACACCGGGGAGCTGTTTTTT. Translating gives CASSLQRYTGELFF. The V and J genes are TRBV5-8 and TRBJ2-2; D not certain. The germline V and J ends were trimmed by 2 bases and 3 bases, with 8 bases remaining between them. CDR1 is SGHTS and CDR2 is YDEGEE in the germline V gene. The CDR3 sequence is 14 residues long. Full variable domain (rest looked up from reference TRBV5-8 and TRBJ2-2): EAGVTQSPTHLIKTRGQQATLRCSPISGHTSVYWYQQALGLGLQFLLWYDEGEERNRGNFPPRFSGRQFPNYSSELNVNALELEDSALYLCASSLQRYTGELFFGEGSRLTVL.

This clonotype was seen only a few times. The chain uses TRBV7-3 and TRBJ2-3; TRBD2 matches 10 bases. Germline V gene data show CDR1 as SGHTA and CDR2 as FQGTGA. V shed 5 bases and J 4 bases; nucleotides not matched to a gene: 3. CDR3 length equals 14 residues. The CDR3 DNA follows: TGTGCCAGCAGCCGTGGACTAGCGGCAGATACGCAGTATTTT. Translating gives CASSRGLAADTQYF. The variable domain in full, completed from reference TRBV7-3 and TRBJ2-3, reads GAGVSQTPSNKVTEKGKYVELRCDPISGHTALYWYRQSLGQGPEFLIYFQGTGAADDSGLPNDRFFAVRPEGSVSTLKIQRTERGDSAVYLCASSRGLAADTQYFGPGTRLTVL.

This clonotype has only a few counts. The V call is TRBV27, the J call TRBJ1-5; 7 bases agree with TRBD1. The CDR3 spans 13 residues. Germline trimming cut 5 bases from V and 6 bases from J; bases unmatched to any gene: 4. Germline V CDR1 and CDR2: MNHEY, SMNVEV (reference sequence). CDR3 loop: CASSPTGPQPQHF. In DNA, the CDR3 is TGTGCCAGCAGTCCGACAGGGCCTCAGCCCCAGCATTTT.

The chain recombines TRBV7-2 with TRBJ1-1; D unresolved. The CDR3 loop spans 13 amino acids. V was cut by 5 bases and J by 6 bases, with 13 bases left in between. The germline gives CDR1 SGHTA, CDR2 FQGNSA. CDR3 DNA sequence: TGTGCCAGCAGCCCCGGCTTACGGCCTGAAGCTTTCTTT. Translating gives CASSPGLRPEAFF.

The V gene is TRBV27, the J gene TRBJ2-3, with D possibly being TRBD1 (6 bases). The CDR3 contains 13 residues. Germline V gene data show CDR1 as MNHEY and CDR2 as SMNVEV (reference sequence). With 4 bases removed from V and 7 bases from J, the gap between germline ends came to 12 bases. The CDR3 loop is CASSSSRGNTQYF. Here the CDR3 DNA reads TGTGCCAGCAGTTCTAGCAGGGGAAATACGCAGTATTTT.

This clonotype was found a few times. The genes are TRBV18 and TRBJ2-1; 11 nucleotides line up with TRBD2. Germline-derived CDR1 and CDR2 are KGHSH and LQKENI. The V segment lost 1 base and the J segment 2 bases; nucleotides outside the gene matches: 4. The CDR3 sequence is 17 residues long. DNA for the CDR3: TGTGCCAGCTCACCACGGGCTAGCGGGGGGACCTACAATGAGCAGTTCTTC. It yields the protein CASSPRASGGTYNEQFF.

This clonotype was seen only a few times. The chain combines TRBV27 with TRBJ1-2; possible D gene TRBD1, 6 bases. Germline loops: CDR1 MNHEY, CDR2 SMNVEV (reference sequence). The CDR3 extends over 14 amino acids. Trimming took 6 bases from V and 4 from J, leaving 15 bases between them. CDR3 sequence reads: CASSHRAIPYGYTF. The CDR3 DNA follows: TGTGCCAGCAGCCACAGGGCTATCCCCTATGGCTACACCTTC.

Details on this clonotype: Relative to the germline gene, one junction end is altered; a read error may explain this. The chain links TRBV2 to TRBJ2-7, with TRBD1 as a possible D gene (6 bases). Germline V gene lookup returns CDR1 SNHLY and CDR2 FYNNEI. The CDR3 runs to 13 residues. The chain's CDR3 is CASSYRVSHEQYF. The CDR3 bases are TGTGCCAGCAGCTACAGGGTCTCCCACGAGCAGTACTTC.

This clonotype occurred many times. J is TRBJ1-1 and V is TRBV6-1, with D perhaps TRBD1 (5 bases). From germline, CDR1 is MNHNS and CDR2 SASEGT. The V end was cut by 7 bases, the J end by 1 base, with 10 bases between. CDR3 size: 13 residues. This CDR3 is CASTLTGNTEAFF. The CDR3 DNA reads as TGTGCCAGCACGCTAACAGGGAACACTGAAGCTTTCTTT.

The chain links TRBV3-1 to TRBJ2-1; D is undetermined. The ends were cut back, 0 bases at V and 9 bases at J, with 12 bases in the middle. This CDR3 has 14 residues. Germline CDR1 and CDR2: LGHDT and YNNKEL (reference sequence). This CDR3 is CASSQDPNRFEQFF. For the CDR3, the DNA is TGTGCCAGCAGCCAAGACCCAAATCGATTTGAGCAGTTCTTC.

In this sample, this clonotype turned up many times. The chain links TRBV6-5 to TRBJ2-7; 10 bases map to TRBD2. The V gene's germline CDR1 is MNHEY and CDR2 SVGAGI. The CDR3 extends over 13 amino acids. After removal of 6 bases from V and 4 bases from J, the junction contained 3 bases not matched to a gene. CDR3 sequence reads: CASRRTSGYEQYV. The CDR3 coding sequence is TGTGCCAGCAGACGGACTAGCGGATACGAGCAGTACGTC.

This chain joins TRBV14 and TRBJ1-1; possible D gene TRBD1, 5 bases. The V and J ends lost 4 bases and 11 bases respectively, with 14 bases between them. CDR3 length: 12 residues. In germline, CDR1 is SGHDN, CDR2 FVKESK. The CDR3 DNA sequence: TGTGCCAGCAGCCGGGGGAAGGGACCCGCTTTCTTT. Translation: CASSRGKGPAFF.

This clonotype was seen only a few times. The chain employs TRBV20-1 and TRBJ2-1; weak D call: TRBD1 (6 bases). CDR3 length: 12 amino acids. Germline V gene sequence: CDR1 DFQATT, CDR2 SNEGSKA (reference sequence). CDR3 nucleotide sequence: TGCCTTGGACAGAAACAATACAATGAGCAGTTCTTC. It specifies CLGQKQYNEQFF.

The CDR3 sequence: CASSFLLENYEQFF. The CDR3 region has the DNA TGTGCCAGCAGTTTTTTGTTGGAGAACTATGAGCAGTTCTTC. V and J are TRBV12-3 or TRBV12-4 and TRBJ2-1; D not certain. The CDR3 totals 14 residues. V lost 3 bases and J lost 8, with 14 bases in between.

This clonotype turned up a few times. V is TRBV27 and J is TRBJ1-1; D gene ambiguous. V was cut by 3 bases and J by 3 bases, with 8 bases left in between. Germline V gene lookup returns CDR1 MNHEY and CDR2 SMNVEV (reference sequence). The CDR3 runs 13 residues. The CDR3 here is CASSFQQDTEAFF. DNA of the CDR3: TGTGCCAGCAGTTTTCAGCAGGACACTGAAGCTTTCTTT.

This sequence joins TRBV7-2 and TRBJ2-7; 9 bases map to TRBD1. J lost 5 bases, V lost 5 bases, and 4 bases had no gene match. In germline, CDR1 is SGHTA, CDR2 FQGNSA. The CDR3 runs 13 residues. This CDR3 is CASSPTGGHEQYF. Written as DNA, the CDR3 is TGTGCCAGCAGCCCCACAGGGGGCCACGAGCAGTACTTC.

The chain combines TRBV2 with TRBJ2-3; the D gene is possibly TRBD1 (5 bases). Trimming took 8 bases from V and 4 from J, leaving 16 bases between them. CDR3 length: 14 amino acids. The germline V gene has CDR1 SNHLY and CDR2 FYNNEI. This CDR3 reads CASDGRASPDTQYF. Here the CDR3 DNA reads TGTGCCAGCGACGGCAGGGCGAGTCCAGATACGCAGTATTTT.

The rearrangement uses TRBV6-4 and TRBJ1-5; the D gene is possibly TRBD1 (6 bases). Trimming stripped 3 bases from V and 6 bases from J, with 18 bases between. Germline V lookup: CDR1 MRHNA, CDR2 SNTAGT. The CDR3 is made up of 16 amino acids. The CDR3 DNA follows: TGTGCCAGCAGTGAATGGGCCACAGGGTCCGGTCAGCCCCAGCATTTT. Its translation: CASSEWATGSGQPQHF.

The J gene is TRBJ1-1, the V gene TRBV2, with unresolved D. This CDR3 spans 11 amino acids. Trimming left V 4 bases short and J 10 bases short, with 10 bases between. Looked up from germline, CDR1 is SNHLY and CDR2 is FYNNEI. In DNA form, the CDR3 reads TGTGCCAGCAGTGTCGCGTTCCGAGCTTTCTTT. It yields the protein CASSVAFRAFF. Looking up the rest from reference TRBV2 and TRBJ1-1 gives the full variable domain: EPEVTQTPSHQVTQMGQEVILRCVPISNHLYFYWYRQILGQKVEFLVSFYNNEISEKSEIFDDQFSVERPDGSNFTLKIRSTKLEDSAMYFCASSVAFRAFFGQGTRLTVV.

This clonotype was recorded many times. V usage is TRBV27 and J usage is TRBJ2-1; D is possibly TRBD1 (5 bases). The V end was cut by 3 bases, the J end by 0 bases, with 6 bases between. Germline-derived CDR1 and CDR2 are MNHEY and SMNVEV (reference sequence). This CDR3 has 14 residues. CDR3: CASSLTASYNEQFF. The CDR3 DNA reads as TGTGCCAGCAGTTTGACAGCCTCCTACAATGAGCAGTTCTTC.

V usage is TRBV7-9 and J usage is TRBJ2-1; 9 nucleotides agree with TRBD1. Germline CDR1 is SEHNR and CDR2 is FQNEAQ (reference sequence). Trimming removed 5 bases from V and 3 bases from J; junction bases left unmatched: 8. This CDR3 region has 16 residues. The CDR3 region has the DNA TGTGCCAGCAGCACAAAGGGACAGGGCCACTACAATGAGCAGTTCTTC. Translation: CASSTKGQGHYNEQFF.